These T cell receptor beta chains were read from a single sample in a study of cytotoxic CD8 clonotypes in ibrutinib-treated CLL. The repertoire was sequenced with immunoSEQ multiplex PCR; TCRdb's copy has only in-frame clones and lacks some. Of 65,000 to 95,000 clones in the sample, 86% were seen once. This sample comprised PBMCs, obtained before ibrutinib treatment. The receptors come from a human donor with chronic lymphocytic leukemia. CDR3s include the opening cysteine and the closing phenylalanine or tryptophan. D genes are given only for firm matches. Size tells how often a clone was seen (once, few, many) or the class of an expanded clone, and some rows leave it out.

.	TRBV7-9	TRBJ2-7	.	CATYAASYEQYF	TGTGCCACCTATGCCGCCTCCTACGAGCAGTACTTC
TRBD1	TRBV6-6	TRBJ2-1	.	CASSTRDSYNEQFF	TGTGCCAGCAGTACCCGGGACAGCTACAATGAGCAGTTCTTC
.	TRBV28	TRBJ2-1	.	CASSPRWAGYNEQFF	TGTGCCAGCAGCCCTAGGTGGGCAGGTTACAATGAGCAGTTCTTC
.	TRBV5-1	TRBJ2-1	.	CASSPGQIYNEQFF	TGCGCCAGCAGCCCGGGGCAGATCTACAATGAGCAGTTCTTC
.	TRBV29-1	TRBJ1-5	few	CSVEDPGAGQPQHF	TGCAGCGTTGAAGATCCAGGGGCTGGACAGCCCCAGCATTTT
.	TRBV30	TRBJ1-4	.	CAWSPGLNEKLFF	TGTGCCTGGAGCCCGGGCCTGAATGAAAAACTGTTTTTT
.	TRBV5-4	TRBJ1-4	.	CASSFQGNEKLFF	TGTGCCAGCAGCTTCCAGGGAAACGAAAAACTGTTTTTT
TRBD1	TRBV19	TRBJ1-2	.	CASYAGGISLYGYTF	TGTGCCAGTTATGCAGGGGGAATTTCTCTCTATGGCTACACCTTC
.	TRBV6-1	TRBJ1-1	.	CASGWVNTEAFF	TGTGCCAGCGGTTGGGTGAACACTGAAGCTTTCTTT
.	TRBV4-3	TRBJ2-1	once	CASSQGPAGTYNEQFF	TGCGCCAGCAGCCAAGGGCCCGCGGGAACGTACAATGAGCAGTTCTTC
.	TRBV23-1	TRBJ1-3	.	CASPRTEGRWGNTIYF	TGCGCCAGCCCCCGCACCGAGGGGCGATGGGGAAACACCATATATTTT
.	TRBV5-1	TRBJ2-3	.	CASSLSSDNSYTDTQYF	TGCGCCAGCAGCTTGTCTTCCGACAACTCCTATACAGATACGCAGTATTTT
.	TRBV7-9	TRBJ1-4	.	CASSLTGVGVEKLFF	TGTGCCAGCAGCTTGACAGGTGTGGGGGTTGAAAAACTGTTTTTT
.	TRBV6-1	TRBJ1-4	.	CASSEGGDRANEKLFF	TGTGCCAGCAGTGAAGGAGGGGATAGGGCTAATGAAAAACTGTTTTTT
TRBD1	TRBV28	TRBJ2-1	.	CASSSHGTGVLNEQFF	TGTGCCAGCAGTTCTCACGGGACAGGGGTTCTGAATGAGCAGTTCTTC
TRBD2	TRBV9	TRBJ2-5	.	CASSVSGSGRSETQYF	TGTGCCAGCAGCGTAAGCGGGAGCGGGAGATCCGAGACCCAGTACTTC
TRBD2	TRBV9	TRBJ2-1	.	CASSQGTSGSSYNEQFF	TGTGCCAGCAGCCAGGGGACTAGCGGGAGTTCCTACAATGAGCAGTTCTTC